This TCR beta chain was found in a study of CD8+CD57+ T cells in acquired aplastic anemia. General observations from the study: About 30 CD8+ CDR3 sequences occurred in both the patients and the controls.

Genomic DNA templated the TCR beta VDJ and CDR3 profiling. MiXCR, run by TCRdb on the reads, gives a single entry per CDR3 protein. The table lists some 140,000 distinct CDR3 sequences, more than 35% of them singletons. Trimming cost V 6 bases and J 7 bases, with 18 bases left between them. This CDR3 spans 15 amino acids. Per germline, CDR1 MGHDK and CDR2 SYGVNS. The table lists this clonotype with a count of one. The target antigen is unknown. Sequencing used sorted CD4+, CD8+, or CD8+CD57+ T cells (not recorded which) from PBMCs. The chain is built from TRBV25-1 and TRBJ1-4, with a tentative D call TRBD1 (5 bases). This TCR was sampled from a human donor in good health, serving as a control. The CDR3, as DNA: TGTGCCAGCAGCCCGGGTCGGGACTGGGGTGAAAAACTGTTTTTT. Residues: CASSPGRDWGEKLFF.